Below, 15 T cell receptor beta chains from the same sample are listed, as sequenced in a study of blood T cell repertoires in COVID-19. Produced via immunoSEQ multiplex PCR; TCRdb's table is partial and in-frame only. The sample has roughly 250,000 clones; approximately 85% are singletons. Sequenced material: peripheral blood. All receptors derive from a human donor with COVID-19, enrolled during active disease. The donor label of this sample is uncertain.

In nucleotides, the CDR3 is TGTGCCAGCAGCGTCAGACTAGCGGGACAAACAGATACGCAGTATTTT. This translates into CASSVRLAGQTDTQYF. This chain links TRBV7-2 with TRBJ2-3; TRBD2 agrees at 11 bases. With V trimmed by 5 bases and J by 3 bases, 7 bases remained unmatched. This CDR3 region has 16 residues. The germline CDR1 and CDR2 sequences are SGHTA and FQGNSA.

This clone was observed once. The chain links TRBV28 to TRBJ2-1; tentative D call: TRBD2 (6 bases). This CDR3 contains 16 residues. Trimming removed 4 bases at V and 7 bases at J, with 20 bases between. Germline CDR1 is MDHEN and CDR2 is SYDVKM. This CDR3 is CASSSLTGTPLNEQFF. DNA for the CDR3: TGTGCCAGCAGTTCCCTCACCGGGACTCCTTTGAATGAGCAGTTCTTC. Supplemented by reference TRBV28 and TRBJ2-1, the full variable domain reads DVKVTQSSRYLVKRTGEKVFLECVQDMDHENMFWYRQDPGLGLRLIYFSYDVKMKEKGDIPEGYSVSREKKERFSLILESASTNQTSMYLCASSSLTGTPLNEQFFGPGTRLTVL.

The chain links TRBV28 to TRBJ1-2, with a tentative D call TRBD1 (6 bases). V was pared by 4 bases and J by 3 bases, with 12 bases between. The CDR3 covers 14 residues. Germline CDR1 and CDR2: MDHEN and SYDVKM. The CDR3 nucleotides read TGTGCCAGCAGTTCCCAAACAGGGTACTATGGCTACACCTTC. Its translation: CASSSQTGYYGYTF.

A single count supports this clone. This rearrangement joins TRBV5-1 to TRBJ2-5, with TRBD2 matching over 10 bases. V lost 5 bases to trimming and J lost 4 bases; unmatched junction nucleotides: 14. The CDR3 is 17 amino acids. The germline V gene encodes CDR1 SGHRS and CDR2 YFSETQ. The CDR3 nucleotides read TGCGCCAGCAGGACCGGGACTAGCGAGACGGTAGGAGAGACCCAGTACTTC. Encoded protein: CASRTGTSETVGETQYF.

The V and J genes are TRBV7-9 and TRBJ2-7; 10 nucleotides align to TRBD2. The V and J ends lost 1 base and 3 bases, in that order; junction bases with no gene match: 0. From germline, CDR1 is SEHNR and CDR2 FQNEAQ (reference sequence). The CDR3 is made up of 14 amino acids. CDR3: CASSLGLAGYEQYF. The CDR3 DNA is TGTGCCAGCAGCTTAGGACTAGCGGGCTACGAGCAGTACTTC.

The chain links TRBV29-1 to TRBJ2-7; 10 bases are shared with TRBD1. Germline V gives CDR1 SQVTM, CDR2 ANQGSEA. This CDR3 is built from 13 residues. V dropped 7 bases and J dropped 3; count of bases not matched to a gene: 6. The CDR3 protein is CSAGRDRGYEQYF. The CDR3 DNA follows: TGCAGCGCCGGAAGGGACAGGGGCTACGAGCAGTACTTC.

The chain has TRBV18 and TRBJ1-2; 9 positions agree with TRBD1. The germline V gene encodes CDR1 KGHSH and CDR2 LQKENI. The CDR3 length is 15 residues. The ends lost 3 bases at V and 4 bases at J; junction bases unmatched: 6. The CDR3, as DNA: TGTGCCAGCTCACCCGGGACAGGGATGACCTATGGCTACACCTTC. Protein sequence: CASSPGTGMTYGYTF.

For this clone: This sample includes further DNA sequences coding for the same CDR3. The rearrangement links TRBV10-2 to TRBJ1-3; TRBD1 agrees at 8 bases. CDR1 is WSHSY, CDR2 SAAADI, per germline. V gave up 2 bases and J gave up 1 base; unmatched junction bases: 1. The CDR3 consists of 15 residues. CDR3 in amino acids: CASSETGGSGNTIYF. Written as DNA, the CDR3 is TGCGCCAGCAGTGAGACAGGGGGTTCTGGAAACACCATATATTTT.

Here the CDR3 reads CASRRGLAPRDEQFF. CDR3 sequence (DNA): TGTGCCAGCAGGCGAGGCCTAGCGCCCCGCGATGAGCAGTTCTTC. The chain has TRBV6-5 and TRBJ2-1; TRBD2 is a possible D gene (6 bases). The length of the CDR3 is 15 residues. V was cut by 6 bases and J by 8 bases, with 20 bases left in between. The V gene's germline CDR1 is MNHEY and CDR2 SVGAGI.

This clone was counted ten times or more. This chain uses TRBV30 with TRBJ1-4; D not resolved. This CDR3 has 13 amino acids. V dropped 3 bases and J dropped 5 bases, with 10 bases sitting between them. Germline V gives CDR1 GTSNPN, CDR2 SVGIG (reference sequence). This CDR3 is CAWSANSNEKLFF. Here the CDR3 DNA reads TGTGCCTGGAGCGCTAATTCGAATGAAAAACTGTTTTTT.

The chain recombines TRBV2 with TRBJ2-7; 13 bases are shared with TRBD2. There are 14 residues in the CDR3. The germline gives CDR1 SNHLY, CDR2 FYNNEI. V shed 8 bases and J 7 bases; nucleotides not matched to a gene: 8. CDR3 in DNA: TGTGCCAGCTTGTGGACTAGCGGGAGTGTTGAGCAGTACTTC. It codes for CASLWTSGSVEQYF.

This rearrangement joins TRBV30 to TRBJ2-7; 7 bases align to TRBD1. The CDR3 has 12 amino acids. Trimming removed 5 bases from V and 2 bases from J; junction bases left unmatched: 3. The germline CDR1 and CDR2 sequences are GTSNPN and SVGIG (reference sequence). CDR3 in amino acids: CAWGTGAYEQYF. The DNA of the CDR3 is TGTGCCTGGGGTACAGGGGCCTACGAGCAGTACTTC.

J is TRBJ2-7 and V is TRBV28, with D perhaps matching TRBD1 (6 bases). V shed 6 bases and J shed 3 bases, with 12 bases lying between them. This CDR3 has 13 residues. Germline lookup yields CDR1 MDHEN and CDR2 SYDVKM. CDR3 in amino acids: CASSPRTVYEQYF. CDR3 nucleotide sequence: TGTGCCAGCAGCCCCCGGACAGTCTACGAGCAGTACTTC.

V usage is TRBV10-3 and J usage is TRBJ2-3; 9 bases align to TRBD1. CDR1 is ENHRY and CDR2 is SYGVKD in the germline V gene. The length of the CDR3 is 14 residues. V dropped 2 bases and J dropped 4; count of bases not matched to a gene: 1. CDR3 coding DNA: TGTGCCATCAGTGAGGGACAGGGGCCAGATACGCAGTATTTT. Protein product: CAISEGQGPDTQYF.

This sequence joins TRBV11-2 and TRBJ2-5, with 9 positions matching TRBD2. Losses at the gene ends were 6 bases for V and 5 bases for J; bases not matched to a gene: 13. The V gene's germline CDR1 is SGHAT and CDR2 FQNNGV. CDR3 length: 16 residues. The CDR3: CASRGVAGGYQETQYF. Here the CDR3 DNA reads TGTGCCAGCAGGGGGGTTGCGGGAGGGTATCAGGAGACCCAGTACTTC.